What follows is one T cell receptor (beta chain) and its context. Its matching antigen is unknown. The length of the CDR3 is 14 residues. Germline lookup yields CDR1 MDHEN and CDR2 SYDVKM. V lost 5 bases to trimming and J lost 8 bases, with 18 bases between them. Time point denoted: week 35, safety follow-up. The investigators gave 300 ug of mutant IDH1 20-mer peptide in each vaccine dose, together with topical imiquimod. This sample was included in a study of a mutant IDH1 vaccine in newly diagnosed glioma. Study at large: Males made up around 62% and females roughly 40% of treated patients, whose mean age was around 41 years. The week-35 safety follow-up was V12, and the week-47 study end was V13.

TCRdb's copy holds only in-frame clones and misses some; the assay was immunoSEQ multiplex PCR. The sample records 50,000 to 75,000 clones, roughly four fifths being singletons. The sample consisted of PBMCs, taken from a glioma patient whose treatment included an IDH1 peptide vaccine. This sequence originates from a man aged 50-59 years with glioma. This rearrangement joins TRBV28 to TRBJ1-2, with a possible D match to TRBD1 (6 bases). CDR3 loop: CASSRLTGALGYTF. CDR3 DNA sequence: TGTGCCAGCAGTCGCCTAACGGGGGCTTTAGGCTACACCTTC.